Below are 15 T cell receptor beta chains sequenced from a single sample in a study of blood T cell repertoires in COVID-19. The repertoire was sequenced with immunoSEQ multiplex PCR; TCRdb's copy has only in-frame clones and lacks some. The repertoire holds hundreds of thousands of clones, with 80% to 85% as singletons. Sequencing used PBMCs or T cells enriched from blood (not recorded which). The receptors shown here come from a man aged 35-49 years who had been exposed to COVID-19.

Concerning this clone itself: At one end the junction does not follow the germline gene, possibly because of a read error. The V gene is TRBV7-7, the J gene TRBJ2-2, with TRBD2 matching 7 bases. Per germline, CDR1 SSHAT and CDR2 FNYEAQ (reference sequence). This CDR3 is 16 amino acids long. Written as DNA, the CDR3 is TGTGCTAGCAGCTTAGACGGGGCGGGAGTCGCCGGGGAGCTGTTTTTT. This sequence encodes CASSLDGAGVAGELFF.

The rearrangement joins TRBV30 to TRBJ1-5; no clear D gene. Trimming stripped 0 bases from V and 4 bases from J, with 7 bases between. In germline, CDR1 is GTSNPN, CDR2 SVGIG (reference sequence). The CDR3 has 13 residues. For the CDR3, the DNA is TGTGCCTGGAGTGTCCAGGATAATCAGCCCCAGCATTTT. It codes for CAWSVQDNQPQHF.

The chain has TRBV5-1 and TRBJ1-2; weak D call: TRBD1 (6 bases). This CDR3 is 12 amino acids long. V gave up 0 bases and J gave up 8 bases, with 8 bases separating them. Germline lookup yields CDR1 SGHRS and CDR2 YFSETQ. The DNA for the CDR3 is TGCGCCAGCAGCTTGGCAGGGGACGGCTACACCTTC. This translates into CASSLAGDGYTF.

This clone has just a few counts. This sample also contains other DNA sequences that code for the same CDR3. The V call is TRBV30, the J call TRBJ2-1; 8 bases fit TRBD2. V gave up 2 bases and J gave up 7 bases; unmatched junction bases: 7. The CDR3 loop spans 14 amino acids. Germline V gene lookup returns CDR1 GTSNPN and CDR2 SVGIG (reference sequence). The DNA of the CDR3 is TGTGCCTGGAGTCTCGGACTAGCCGGGAATGAGCAGTTCTTC. Protein product: CAWSLGLAGNEQFF.

The CDR3 DNA reads as TGTGCCTGCTTTTCCGGAAAACTGTTTTTT. This gives the protein CACFSGKLFF. This rearrangement joins TRBV10-3 to TRBJ1-4; D uncertain. The V end lost 11 bases, the J end lost 10 bases, and 11 bases lay between the germline ends. Germline loops: CDR1 ENHRY, CDR2 SYGVKD. This CDR3 is built from 10 residues.

The rearrangement joins TRBV9 to TRBJ2-1; 7 bases are a match to TRBD2. With 0 bases clipped from V and 0 bases from J, the junction kept 12 bases outside the gene matches. The CDR3 totals 19 residues. CDR1 and CDR2 (germline): SGDLS, YYNGEE. CDR3: CASSVATYRAGNSYNEQFF. For the CDR3, the DNA is TGTGCCAGCAGCGTAGCTACTTACCGAGCGGGAAACTCCTACAATGAGCAGTTCTTC.

The chain carries TRBV9 and TRBJ2-7; TRBD1 agrees at 8 bases. This CDR3 has 13 amino acids. With 5 bases clipped from V and 4 bases from J, the junction kept 5 bases outside the gene matches. Germline CDR1 reads SGDLS; CDR2 reads YYNGEE. In DNA, the CDR3 is TGTGCCAGCAGTGGAGGACAGGGATACGAGCAGTACTTC. This sequence encodes CASSGGQGYEQYF. Drawing the rest from reference TRBV9 and TRBJ2-7, the complete variable domain is DSGVTQTPKHLITATGQRVTLRCSPRSGDLSVYWYQQSLDQGLQFLIQYYNGEERAKGNILERFSAQQFPDLHSELNLSSLELGDSALYFCASSGGQGYEQYFGPGTRLTVT.

The chain couples TRBV7-3 to TRBJ1-1, with 11 bases aligning to TRBD1. V lost 5 bases to trimming and J lost 5 bases; unmatched junction nucleotides: 7. This CDR3 spans 15 amino acids. Germline V gives CDR1 SGHTA, CDR2 FQGTGA. Written as DNA, the CDR3 is TGTGCCAGCAGCGCCGGACAGGGGGCCAGAACTGAAGCTTTCTTT. Its protein product is CASSAGQGARTEAFF.

This rearrangement joins TRBV5-1 to TRBJ2-3, with D possibly being TRBD2 (5 bases). V lost 0 bases to trimming and J lost 2 bases, with 10 bases between them. Germline assignment: CDR1 SGHRS and CDR2 YFSETQ. The CDR3 runs to 15 residues. The CDR3: CASSLGRDYTDTQYF. CDR3 sequence (DNA): TGCGCCAGCAGCTTGGGCCGGGATTACACAGATACGCAGTATTTT.

The chain has TRBV13 and TRBJ1-2; D is unresolved. Germline values: CDR1 PRHDT, CDR2 FYEKMQ (reference sequence). This CDR3 spans 12 amino acids. The germline V and J ends were trimmed by 2 bases and 5 bases, with 6 bases remaining between them. CDR3 DNA sequence: TGTGCCAGCAGCTTACCACTATATGGCTACACCTTC. Protein: CASSLPLYGYTF.

V usage is TRBV18 and J usage is TRBJ2-7; 8 bases are shared with TRBD2. CDR1 is KGHSH and CDR2 is LQKENI in the germline V gene. The CDR3 length is 16 residues. Trimming took 3 bases from V and 5 from J; bases not matched to a gene: 12. The CDR3 protein is CASSPSGLEGSHEQYF. In nucleotides, the CDR3 is TGTGCCAGCTCACCCTCGGGACTAGAAGGTTCGCACGAGCAGTACTTC.

J is TRBJ2-1 and V is TRBV11-3; 8 nucleotides line up with TRBD2. The CDR3 is 14 residues long. With V trimmed by 5 bases and J by 4 bases, 4 bases remained unmatched. Germline CDR1 is SGHNT and CDR2 is YENEEA. The CDR3 DNA reads as TGTGCCAGCAGCACTAGCGGTACGTACAATGAGCAGTTCTTC. Its protein is CASSTSGTYNEQFF.

V gene TRBV10-3 combines with J gene TRBJ1-1; D is uncertain. V was cut by 1 base and J by 0 bases, with 12 bases left in between. The CDR3 runs to 16 residues. Looked up from germline, CDR1 is ENHRY and CDR2 is SYGVKD. This chain's CDR3 is CAISEWAGSMNTEAFF. As DNA, the CDR3 is TGTGCCATCAGTGAGTGGGCCGGGAGTATGAACACTGAAGCTTTCTTT.

This chain uses TRBV9 with TRBJ2-7; 8 bases match TRBD1. The CDR3 has 15 amino acids. V lost 4 bases, J lost 2 bases, and 8 bases stayed unmatched. CDR1 and CDR2 (germline): SGDLS, YYNGEE. The CDR3 DNA is TGTGCCAGCAGCACAGGGGGAGTAGGGGCCTACGAGCAGTACTTC. Translation gives CASSTGGVGAYEQYF.

This chain links TRBV27 with TRBJ2-1, with no clear D. The CDR3 is 14 amino acids. Looked up from germline, CDR1 is MNHEY and CDR2 is SMNVEV (reference sequence). V shed 3 bases and J shed 3 bases, with 9 bases lying between them. In DNA, the CDR3 is TGTGCCAGCAGTTTTTTGCAGGACTACAATGAGCAGTTCTTC. Protein: CASSFLQDYNEQFF.